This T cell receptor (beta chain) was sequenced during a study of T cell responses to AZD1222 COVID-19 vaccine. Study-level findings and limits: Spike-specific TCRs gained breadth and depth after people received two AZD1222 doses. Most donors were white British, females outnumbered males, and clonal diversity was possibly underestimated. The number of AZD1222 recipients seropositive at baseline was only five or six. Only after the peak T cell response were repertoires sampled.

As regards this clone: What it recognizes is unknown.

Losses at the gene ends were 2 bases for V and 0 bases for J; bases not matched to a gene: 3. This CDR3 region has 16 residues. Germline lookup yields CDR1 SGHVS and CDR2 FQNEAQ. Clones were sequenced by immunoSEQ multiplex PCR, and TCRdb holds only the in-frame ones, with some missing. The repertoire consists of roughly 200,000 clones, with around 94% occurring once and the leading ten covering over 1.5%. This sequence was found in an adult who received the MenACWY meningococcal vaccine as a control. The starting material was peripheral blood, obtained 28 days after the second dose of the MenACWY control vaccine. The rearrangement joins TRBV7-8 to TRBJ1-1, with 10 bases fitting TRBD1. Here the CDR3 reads CASSLRDRGMNTEAFF. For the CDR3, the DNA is TGTGCCAGCAGCTTAAGGGACAGGGGCATGAACACTGAAGCTTTCTTT.